This passage covers 7 T cell receptor beta chains from one sample sequenced in a study of T cells in Graves' hyperthyroidism and ophthalmopathy. Regions amplified from RNA transcripts were the TCR beta CDR3 regions. The TCR CDR3 first-round RT-PCR relied on the HTBI primer set. TCRdb analysed the multiplex PCR reads with MiXCR anew, one entry per CDR3 protein. This sample yields some 400,000 distinct CDR3 sequences, of which roughly 13% are seen a single time; roughly 20% belongs to the top ten. The specimen was blood. The receptors stem from a man under 40 with Graves' hyperthyroidism that later progressed to Graves' ophthalmopathy.

The rearrangement joins TRBV5-1 to TRBJ2-5; possibly TRBD2 for D (6 bases). Germline lookup yields CDR1 SGHRS and CDR2 YFSETQ. CDR3 length: 14 amino acids. The V gene lost 2 bases and the J gene lost 5 bases, with 13 bases spanning the gap. CDR3 sequence reads: CASSLGGNSETQYF. CDR3 bases: TGCGCCAGCAGCTTAGGAGGGAATAGCGAGACCCAGTACTTC. Filled out from reference TRBV5-1 and TRBJ2-5, the complete variable domain reads KAGVTQTPRYLIKTRGQQVTLSCSPISGHRSVSWYQQTPGQGLQFLFEYFSETQRNKGNFPGRFSGRQFSNSRSEMNVSTLELGDSALYLCASSLGGNSETQYFGPGTRLLVL.

At least ten counts were recorded for this clonotype. The chain is built from TRBV6-1 and TRBJ1-4; D ambiguous. CDR3 length: 15 residues. Germline CDR1 reads MNHNS; CDR2 reads SASEGT. The V and J ends lost 5 bases and 7 bases respectively, with 17 bases between them. CDR3 in DNA: TGTGCCAGCAGTCTCTATGGCCGACTGGTTGAAAAACTGTTTTTT. This sequence encodes CASSLYGRLVEKLFF.

This clonotype was detected many times. The gene calls are TRBV2 and TRBJ1-1; weak D call: TRBD1 (5 bases). The V gene's germline CDR1 is SNHLY and CDR2 FYNNEI. Trimming removed 6 bases from V and 3 bases from J, with 20 bases in between. The CDR3 has 16 residues. CDR3 in amino acids: CASSLLGGWGDTEAFF. The CDR3, as DNA: TGTGCCAGCAGCCTACTCGGGGGTTGGGGGGACACTGAAGCTTTCTTT.

This clonotype is a singleton in its sample. V and J are TRBV24-1 and TRBJ2-3; possibly TRBD1 for D (5 bases). CDR1 and CDR2 from the germline V gene are KGHDR and SFDVKD. The CDR3 loop spans 12 amino acids. The V and J ends lost 4 bases and 5 bases respectively, with 6 bases between them. The CDR3, as DNA: TGTGCCACCAGTGAAGGGGAAGATACGCAGTATTTT. As protein: CATSEGEDTQYF.

This clonotype has a count of ten or more. The J gene is TRBJ1-6, the V gene TRBV7-6; D is unresolved. This CDR3 spans 14 amino acids. Germline V CDR1 and CDR2: SGHVS, FNYEAQ. The V gene lost 5 bases and the J gene lost 5 bases, with 10 bases spanning the gap. This chain's CDR3 is CASSAGGDNSPLHF. The DNA of the CDR3 is TGTGCCAGCAGCGCTGGCGGCGATAATTCACCCCTCCACTTT.

The chain joins TRBV5-4 to TRBJ1-2; weak D call: TRBD1 (6 bases). Germline lookup yields CDR1 SGHNT and CDR2 YYREEE (reference sequence). Trimming cost V 5 bases and J 0 bases, with 14 bases left between them. The CDR3 sequence is 15 residues long. For the CDR3, the DNA is TGTGCCAGCAGAGGACAGTCCACGGCTAACTATGGCTACACCTTC. It encodes CASRGQSTANYGYTF.

This clonotype has at least ten counts. The chain has TRBV10-3 and TRBJ1-4; the D gene is possibly TRBD1 (5 bases). Germline V gives CDR1 ENHRY, CDR2 SYGVKD. Trimming took off 9 bases at V and 4 bases at J, with 15 bases between the two ends. The CDR3 loop spans 14 amino acids. The CDR3 sequence: CAIQSGTDNEKLFF. In DNA, the CDR3 is TGTGCCATACAGTCCGGGACGGATAATGAAAAACTGTTTTTT.